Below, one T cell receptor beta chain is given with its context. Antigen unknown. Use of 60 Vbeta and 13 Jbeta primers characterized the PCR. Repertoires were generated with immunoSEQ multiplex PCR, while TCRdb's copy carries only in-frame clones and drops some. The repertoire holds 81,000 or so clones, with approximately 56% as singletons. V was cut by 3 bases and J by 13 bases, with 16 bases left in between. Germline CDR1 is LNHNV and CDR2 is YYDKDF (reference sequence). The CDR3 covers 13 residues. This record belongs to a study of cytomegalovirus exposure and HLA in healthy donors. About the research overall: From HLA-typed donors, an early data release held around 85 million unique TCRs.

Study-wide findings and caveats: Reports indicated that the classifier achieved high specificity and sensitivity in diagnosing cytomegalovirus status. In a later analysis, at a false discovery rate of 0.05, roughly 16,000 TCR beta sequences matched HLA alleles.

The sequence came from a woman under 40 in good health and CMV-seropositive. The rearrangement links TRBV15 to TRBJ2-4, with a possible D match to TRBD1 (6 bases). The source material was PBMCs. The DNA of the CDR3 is TGTGCCACCAGCAGGGGTGTTGGGGGCTTCCAGTACTTC. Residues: CATSRGVGGFQYF.